This paragraph covers one T cell receptor (beta chain) sequence. The antigen is undetermined. This specimen belongs to a study of vaccination effects on CD4 cells after COVID-19. ViraFEST used viral peptide pools to expand antigen-specific CD4+ T cells before sequencing. The authors isolated CD4+ T cells after around 10 days of culture. SARS-CoV-2 infected the person between March and December 2020, as confirmed by PCR. Each culture well received roughly 1.8 million PBMC. These cells were then cultured in IMDM with 9.5 to 10 IU/ml IL-2 and 8.5 to 10 ug/ml peptides. Some clones are missing from TCRdb's copy, which holds only in-frame ones; the method was immunoSEQ multiplex PCR. Counted here are 63,000 or so clones, over 60% occurring once; the ten biggest clones make up 5%. Here the sequenced sample was CD4+ T cells from PBMCs cultured with HIV peptides, taken before COVID-19 vaccination. Sample subset: HIV-1 Nef peptide pool negative control/reference culture. This clonotype was sampled from a human donor who had a prior SARS-CoV-2 infection.

CDR3 nucleotide sequence: TGTGCCAGCAGCCTAAGCGGGGGGGCTGGAAATGAGCAGTTCTTC. Its protein is CASSLSGGAGNEQFF. The gene calls are TRBV6-2 or TRBV6-3 and TRBJ2-1; 10 bases fit TRBD2. Trimming cost V 6 bases and J 7 bases; bases outside gene matches: 9. The CDR3 runs to 15 residues. CDR1 MNHEY and CDR2 SVGEGT come from the germline V gene.